These 20 T cell receptor beta chains share one sample of origin, sequenced in a study of blood T cell repertoires in COVID-19. Sequencing used immunoSEQ multiplex PCR; TCRdb keeps in-frame clones, though not all of them. The profile shows around 300,000 clones, roughly 90% of them singletons. The source material was peripheral blood. The receptor set was obtained from a man aged 50 to 59 with acute or convalescent COVID-19.

This chain links TRBV3-1 (or the pseudogene TRBV3-2) with TRBJ2-1; weak D call: TRBD2 (5 bases). The CDR3 sequence is 16 residues long. Germline-derived CDR1 and CDR2 are LGHDT and YNNKEL (reference sequence). V dropped 4 bases and J dropped 8 bases, with 21 bases sitting between them. As DNA, the CDR3 is TGTGCCAGCAGCCCCCGAAAGGGAGTGGGAGCGGATGAGCAGTTCTTC. It yields the protein CASSPRKGVGADEQFF.

The chain links TRBV11-3 to TRBJ2-1, with no clear D. V lost 2 bases and J 4 bases, leaving 9 bases between the germline ends. The CDR3 runs to 14 residues. Germline loops: CDR1 SGHNT, CDR2 YENEEA. The CDR3 spells CASSLYPGYNEQFF. In DNA, the CDR3 is TGTGCCAGCAGCTTATATCCAGGTTACAATGAGCAGTTCTTC.

This rearrangement joins TRBV21-1 to TRBJ1-1; the table's D call of TRBD1 was not tested on the DNA. TRBV21-1 is flagged as a pseudogene. CDR3 size: 14 residues. CDR3 loop: CASSGGQVNTEAFF. As DNA, the CDR3 is TGTGCCAGCAGCGGTGGACAGGTGAACACTGAAGCTTTCTTT.

The CDR3 sequence: CASSHGLSNNEQFF. In DNA, the CDR3 is TGTGCCAGCAGCCATGGACTATCTAACAATGAGCAGTTCTTC. The V gene is TRBV3-1 (or the pseudogene TRBV3-2), the J gene TRBJ2-1; tentative D call: TRBD2 (6 bases). CDR1 LGHDT and CDR2 YNNKEL come from the germline V gene (reference sequence). The CDR3 extends over 14 amino acids. The ends were cut back, 3 bases at V and 5 bases at J, with 11 bases in the middle.

V is TRBV19 and J is TRBJ2-3; D perhaps matches TRBD2 (7 bases). Trimming shortened V by 7 bases and J by 7 bases, and 15 bases separated the two germline ends. This CDR3 is built from 13 residues. Germline CDR1 is LNHDA and CDR2 is SQIVND (reference sequence). The CDR3 protein is CASIPPGGHTQYF. The CDR3 bases are TGTGCCAGTATCCCCCCGGGGGGCCATACGCAGTATTTT. The whole variable domain, remainder taken from reference TRBV19 and TRBJ2-3, is DGGITQSPKYLFRKEGQNVTLSCEQNLNHDAMYWYRQDPGQGLRLIYYSQIVNDFQKGDIAEGYSVSREKKESFPLTVTSAQKNPTAFYLCASIPPGGHTQYFGPGTRLTVL.

The chain couples TRBV10-3 to TRBJ1-2; 10 bases fit TRBD1. Looked up from germline, CDR1 is ENHRY and CDR2 is SYGVKD. The CDR3 consists of 16 residues. With 2 bases clipped from V and 4 bases from J, the junction kept 7 bases outside the gene matches. CDR3 loop: CAISEPGDRGAYGYTF. CDR3 in DNA: TGTGCCATCAGTGAGCCGGGGGACAGGGGCGCCTATGGCTACACCTTC.

The rearrangement uses TRBV10-2 and TRBJ2-1; D uncertain. The V end was cut by 6 bases, the J end by 0 bases, with 12 bases between. Germline V lookup: CDR1 WSHSY, CDR2 SAAADI. This CDR3 is 15 amino acids long. The CDR3 coding sequence is TGCGCCAGCAGCTCTCTCGAGAGCTCCTACAATGAGCAGTTCTTC. Residues: CASSSLESSYNEQFF.

This clone was found once. The chain uses TRBV7-9 and TRBJ2-2; 7 nucleotides match TRBD1. CDR1 and CDR2 from the germline V gene are SEHNR and FQNEAQ (reference sequence). Unmatched junction bases numbered 3, after V lost 8 bases and J lost 3 bases. The length of the CDR3 is 13 residues. CDR3 DNA: TGTGCCAGCTCGGGACAGTACACCGGGGAGCTGTTTTTT. It yields the protein CASSGQYTGELFF. The full variable domain, in which reference TRBV7-9 and TRBJ2-2 provide the parts outside the CDR3, is DTGVSQNPRHKITKRGQNVTFRCDPISEHNRLYWYRQTLGQGPEFLTYFQNEAQLEKSRLLSDRFSAERPKGSFSTLEIQRTEQGDSAMYLCASSGQYTGELFFGEGSRLTVL.

The rearrangement uses TRBV5-1 and TRBJ2-1; 9 bases align to TRBD2. The CDR3 loop spans 16 amino acids. The ends lost 0 bases at V and 4 bases at J; junction bases unmatched: 5. Germline V gene sequence: CDR1 SGHRS, CDR2 YFSETQ. CDR3 DNA sequence: TGCGCCAGCAGCTTGGTAGGTAGCGGGGGATACAATGAGCAGTTCTTC. Translating it yields CASSLVGSGGYNEQFF.

The chain links TRBV19 to TRBJ2-3; 7 bases match TRBD2. Germline lookup yields CDR1 LNHDA and CDR2 SQIVND (reference sequence). V shed 7 bases, J shed 0 bases, and the junction held 10 bases outside the gene matches. The CDR3 spans 16 residues. The CDR3 DNA follows: TGTGCCAGTAAGAGGTACAGCGGGGCTAGCACAGATACGCAGTATTTT. It translates to CASKRYSGASTDTQYF.

The V and J genes are TRBV2 and TRBJ2-5; TRBD2 matches at 8 bases. The length of the CDR3 is 13 residues. Germline V gene data show CDR1 as SNHLY and CDR2 as FYNNEI. J was trimmed by 4 bases and V by 5 bases; bases with no gene match: 3. The CDR3 region is CASSSSGLETQYF. The CDR3 nucleotides read TGTGCCAGCAGTTCTAGCGGGCTAGAGACCCAGTACTTC. The whole variable domain, remainder taken from reference TRBV2 and TRBJ2-5, is EPEVTQTPSHQVTQMGQEVILRCVPISNHLYFYWYRQILGQKVEFLVSFYNNEISEKSEIFDDQFSVERPDGSNFTLKIRSTKLEDSAMYFCASSSSGLETQYFGPGTRLLVL.

The rearrangement links TRBV24-1 to TRBJ2-3; D is ambiguous. The germline V gene encodes CDR1 KGHDR and CDR2 SFDVKD. The V gene lost 7 bases and the J gene lost 6 bases, with 13 bases spanning the gap. The CDR3 loop spans 13 amino acids. The CDR3 nucleotides read TGTGCCACCAGGAACACCATGGGCGATACGCAGTATTTT. It yields the protein CATRNTMGDTQYF.

This clone was counted only a few times. The DNA for the CDR3 is TGTGCCTGGAAGAGGGGGCGCACTGGGGCCAACGTCCTGACTTTC. Translated: CAWKRGRTGANVLTF. The gene calls are TRBV30 and TRBJ2-6; 7 positions match TRBD1. This CDR3 has 15 amino acids. In germline, CDR1 is GTSNPN, CDR2 SVGIG (reference sequence). V dropped 4 bases and J dropped 2; count of bases not matched to a gene: 5.

To note about this clone: A junction end diverges from the germline sequence, so it may reflect a read error. The chain has TRBV7-7 and TRBJ2-5; D is possibly TRBD2 (6 bases). This CDR3 contains 15 residues. Per the germline V gene, CDR1 is SSHAT and CDR2 is FNYEAQ (reference sequence). The CDR3 protein is CASSSLGLGIGTQYF. The CDR3 DNA sequence: TGTGCTAGCAGCTCCCTGGGACTGGGTATTGGGACCCAGTACTTC.

V gene TRBV18 combines with J gene TRBJ2-5; D is uncertain. This CDR3 spans 13 amino acids. The germline CDR1 and CDR2 sequences are KGHSH and LQKENI. The germline V and J ends were trimmed by 6 bases and 4 bases, with 12 bases remaining between them. The CDR3 is CASSLSNGETQYF. The CDR3, as DNA: TGTGCCAGCTCCCTGTCAAACGGAGAGACCCAGTACTTC.

V usage is TRBV27 and J usage is TRBJ2-7; D may be TRBD2 (6 bases). This CDR3 has 13 amino acids. The germline V and J ends were trimmed by 5 bases and 2 bases, with 10 bases remaining between them. Germline V gene data show CDR1 as MNHEY and CDR2 as SMNVEV (reference sequence). The CDR3 DNA sequence: TGTGCCAGCAGTCCTCGGACTACCTACGAGCAGTACTTC. It specifies CASSPRTTYEQYF.

This clone has just one count. The chain employs TRBV21-1 and TRBJ2-5; no DNA check was done on the table's D call, TRBD1. TRBV21-1 represents a pseudogene. The length of the CDR3 is 14 residues. In DNA, the CDR3 is TGTGCCAGCAGCAGAGACAGTCGGTATTTGACCCAGTACTTC. This gives the protein CASSRDSRYLTQYF.

The chain employs TRBV2 and TRBJ2-5, with TRBD1 as a possible D gene (5 bases). The ends were cut back, 8 bases at V and 1 base at J, with 11 bases in the middle. CDR3 length equals 13 residues. Germline CDR1 and CDR2: SNHLY and FYNNEI. The CDR3 DNA is TGTGCCAGCCTGGCAGGGCGCCAAGAGACCCAGTACTTC. The encoded protein is CASLAGRQETQYF.

The chain carries TRBV18 and TRBJ1-2; TRBD1 matches at 8 bases. In germline, CDR1 is KGHSH, CDR2 LQKENI. CDR3 length equals 16 residues. V was clipped by 6 bases and J by 0 bases; unmatched bases: 9. The CDR3: CASSPGQGRANYGYTF. CDR3 nucleotides: TGTGCCAGCTCTCCTGGACAGGGCCGAGCTAACTATGGCTACACCTTC.

The chain carries TRBV19 and TRBJ1-2, with D tentatively TRBD1 (5 bases). V was trimmed by 7 bases and J by 4 bases, leaving 13 bases between them. This CDR3 contains 13 residues. The germline V gene encodes CDR1 LNHDA and CDR2 SQIVND (reference sequence). CDR3 nucleotides: TGTGCCAGTACAGTGGGGGAGGGCTATGGCTACACCTTC. Its translation is CASTVGEGYGYTF.